This TCR beta chain came from a study of cytomegalovirus exposure and HLA in healthy donors. Study results and limitations: Another analysis was done later, and it associated 15,000 to 20,000 TCR beta sequences with HLA alleles at 0.05 false discovery rate.

About this clone: Its antigen is unidentified.

The trim removed 5 bases at V and 3 bases at J, leaving 8 bases unmatched. The CDR3 consists of 15 residues. Per germline, CDR1 SGHVS and CDR2 FNYEAQ. Primers: 60 Vbeta forward and 13 Jbeta reverse. Here immunoSEQ multiplex PCR was the method, and the copy in TCRdb shows in-frame clones only, minus some. The sample lists fewer than 350,000 clones, 85% to 90% occurring once. The sample taken for sequencing was PBMCs. The rearrangement uses TRBV7-6 and TRBJ2-3, with 7 bases matching TRBD1. The receptor was isolated from a woman aged 18-29 years in good health and CMV-seronegative. In DNA form, the CDR3 reads TGTGCCAGCAGCATCCCTATACAGGGGACAGATACGCAGTATTTT. This codes for CASSIPIQGTDTQYF.